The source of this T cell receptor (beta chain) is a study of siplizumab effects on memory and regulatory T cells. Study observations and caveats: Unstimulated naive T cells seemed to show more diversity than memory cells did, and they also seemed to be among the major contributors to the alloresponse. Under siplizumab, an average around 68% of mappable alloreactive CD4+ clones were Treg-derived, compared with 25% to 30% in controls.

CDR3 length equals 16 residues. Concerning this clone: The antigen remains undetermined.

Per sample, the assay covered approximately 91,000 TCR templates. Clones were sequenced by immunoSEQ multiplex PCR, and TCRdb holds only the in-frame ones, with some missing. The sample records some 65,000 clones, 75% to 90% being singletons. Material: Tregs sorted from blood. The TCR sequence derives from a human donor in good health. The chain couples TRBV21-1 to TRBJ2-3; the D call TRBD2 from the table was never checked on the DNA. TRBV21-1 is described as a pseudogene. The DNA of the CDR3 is TGTGCCACCACGAGGGCTAGCGGGTTCTGCACAGATACGCAGTATTTT. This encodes CATTRASGFCTDTQYF.